The clone carrying this T cell receptor (beta chain) was counted only a few times. The germline V gene encodes CDR1 MDHEN and CDR2 SYDVKM. Losses at the gene ends were 3 bases for V and 7 bases for J; bases not matched to a gene: 5. The CDR3 length is 15 residues. This sample was included in a study of immune heterogeneity within non-small cell lung tumors. Genomic DNA extracted from bulk tumor tissue served as template. A total of roughly 600 ng was used per sample. Surgical sampling yielded several biopsies per primary tumor (spaced far apart). Patients had untreated, newly diagnosed non-small cell lung cancer and underwent curative surgery. In a multiplex PCR, 32 V and 13 J primers amplified TCR beta CDR3. TCRdb re-analysed the multiplex PCR reads in MiXCR, keeping a single row per CDR3 protein. The sample lists around 20,000 distinct CDR3 sequences, approximately 30% occurring once.

The rearrangement uses TRBV28 and TRBJ2-1, with 11 bases that match TRBD2. This clonotype originated in a man in his forties with non-small cell lung cancer. Sequencing used lung tumor tissue. CDR3 in DNA: TGTGCCAGCAGTTTTAGACTAGCGGGGAAAAATGAGCAGTTCTTC. It codes for CASSFRLAGKNEQFF.